This TCR beta chain was identified in a study of T cell responses to AZD1222 COVID-19 vaccine. With regard to this clone: The antigen is undetermined.

Whether given at about 4 or about 12 weeks, second doses were pooled. Study-level findings and limits: Close to half of all spike-specific TCRs reportedly target regions of the variants that are unmutated.

Repertoires were generated with immunoSEQ multiplex PCR, while TCRdb's copy carries only in-frame clones and drops some. The repertoire holds around 20,000 clones, 80% to 85% seen once, with roughly 15% in the top ten. V lost 0 bases to trimming and J lost 6 bases; unmatched junction nucleotides: 13. The germline V gene has CDR1 LGHDT and CDR2 YNNKEL (reference sequence). The CDR3 is 17 amino acids. The specimen was peripheral blood, collected 28 days after the second AZD1222 dose. V gene TRBV3-1 (or the pseudogene TRBV3-2) combines with J gene TRBJ1-1, with 7 bases aligning to TRBD1. The source of this sequence is an adult who received the AZD1222 COVID-19 vaccine. The CDR3 DNA sequence: TGTGCCAGCAGCCAAGATCCTCCCGGACAGGTGAAGTCTGAAGCTTTCTTT. It specifies CASSQDPPGQVKSEAFF.